This TCR beta chain was obtained from a study of shared clonotypes between healthy human individuals. Study at large: Each donor contributed plates that comprised three CD4 naive, three CD4 memory, two CD8 naive and one CD8 memory.

Details on this clone: Antigen specificity is unknown.

Using immunoSEQ multiplex PCR, the repertoire was profiled, and TCRdb retains in-frame clones only, with some absent. This sample has hundreds of thousands of clones; approximately 96% occur once, and the top ten carry about 0.12%. Overall study findings and caveats: Memory subsets generally showed smaller estimated richness than naive subsets did.

This CDR3 region has 14 residues. The germline CDR1 and CDR2 sequences are MNHEY and SVGAGI. Losses at the gene ends were 0 bases for V and 8 bases for J; bases not matched to a gene: 2. Naive CD8 cells comprised CD45RO-negative, CCR7-positively selected cells, excluding terminally differentiated effector memory CD45RA+ cells. The chain joins TRBV6-5 to TRBJ2-2; 8 nucleotides line up with TRBD2. What was sequenced was naive CD8+ T cells sorted from blood. The receptor comes from a woman between 25 and 40 years old in good health. CDR3 protein: CASSYSREGGELFF. CDR3 DNA sequence: TGTGCCAGCAGTTACTCACGGGAGGGGGGGGAGCTGTTTTTT.